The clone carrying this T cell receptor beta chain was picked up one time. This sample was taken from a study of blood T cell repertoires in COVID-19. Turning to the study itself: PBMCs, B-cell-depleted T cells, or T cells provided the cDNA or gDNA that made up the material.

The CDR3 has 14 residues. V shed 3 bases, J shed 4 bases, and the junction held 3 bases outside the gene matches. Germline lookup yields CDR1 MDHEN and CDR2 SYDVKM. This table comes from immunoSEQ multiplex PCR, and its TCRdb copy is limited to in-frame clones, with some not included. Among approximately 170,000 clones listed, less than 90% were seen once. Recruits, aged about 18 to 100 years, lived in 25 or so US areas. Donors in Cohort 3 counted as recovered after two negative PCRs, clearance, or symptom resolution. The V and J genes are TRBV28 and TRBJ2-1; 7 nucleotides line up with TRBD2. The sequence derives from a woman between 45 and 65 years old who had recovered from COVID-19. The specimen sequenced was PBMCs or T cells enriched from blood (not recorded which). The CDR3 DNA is TGTGCCAGCAGTTTGACTAGCAGTTACAATGAGCAGTTCTTC. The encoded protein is CASSLTSSYNEQFF.